The 3 T cell receptor beta chains in this list originate from one sample, sequenced in a study of blood T cells in healthy people across ages. Then a second PCR, running roughly 7 to 11 cycles, was carried out with a sample-barcoded 5' primer and a J-beta primer mix. Via MiXCR, TCRdb re-called the 5' RACE reads, giving one row per CDR3 protein. The sample lists about 1.5 million distinct CDR3 sequences, around 39% occurring once. Input material: blood. All receptors derive from a woman aged 18-29 years in good health.

The chain links TRBV24-1 to TRBJ2-1; D is undetermined. Germline CDR1 and CDR2: KGHDR and SFDVKD. V gave up 4 bases and J gave up 10 bases, with 16 bases separating them. The CDR3 extends over 14 amino acids. The CDR3 DNA follows: TGTGCCACCAGTGACCGCGGACCACCCTACGAGCAGTTCTTC. It yields the protein CATSDRGPPYEQFF.

This clonotype has just a few counts. V usage is TRBV7-9 and J usage is TRBJ1-1, with D unclear. Between the trimmed V and J ends, which lost 1 base and 0 bases, there was a span of 9 bases. Looked up from germline, CDR1 is SEHNR and CDR2 is FQNEAQ (reference sequence). The CDR3 spans 15 residues. The CDR3, as DNA: TGTGCCAGCAGCTTAGATGGACCTCTGAACACTGAAGCTTTCTTT. Its protein product is CASSLDGPLNTEAFF.

The gene calls are TRBV30 and TRBJ1-1, with TRBD1 matching over 7 bases. The CDR3 is 11 residues long. Germline V gene data show CDR1 as GTSNPN and CDR2 as SVGIG (reference sequence). With V trimmed by 2 bases and J by 7 bases, 1 base remained unmatched. The CDR3 sequence is CAWSRQGEAFF. The CDR3 nucleotides read TGTGCCTGGAGTAGACAGGGTGAAGCTTTCTTT.